The 19 T cell receptor beta chains reported below all come from one sample, sequenced in a study of cytomegalovirus exposure and HLA in healthy donors. The PCR made use of 60 Vbeta and 13 Jbeta primers. Measured with immunoSEQ multiplex PCR; TCRdb has only the in-frame clones, and not every one. The profile covers some 140,000 clones, with about 80% appearing a single time and 9.5% to 15% taken by the ten largest. Sample: PBMCs. The receptor source for this set is a man aged 25 to 45 in good health and CMV-seropositive.

The chain uses TRBV29-1 and TRBJ2-6, with D unclear. The germline gives CDR1 SQVTM, CDR2 ANQGSEA. V lost 3 bases and J 0 bases, leaving 3 bases between the germline ends. This CDR3 has 13 residues. The CDR3 coding sequence is TGCAGCGTTGACATCTCTGGGGCCAACGTCCTGACTTTC. It is translated as CSVDISGANVLTF.

This clone appeared a single time. The rearrangement links TRBV5-1 to TRBJ1-1, with 8 bases identical to TRBD1. CDR3 length equals 14 residues. CDR1 is SGHRS and CDR2 is YFSETQ in the germline V gene. V shed 4 bases, J shed 1 base, and the junction held 3 bases outside the gene matches. CDR3 sequence reads: CASSPTGANTEAFF. The DNA of the CDR3 is TGCGCCAGCAGCCCGACAGGGGCGAACACTGAAGCTTTCTTT.

The rearrangement uses TRBV6-1 and TRBJ2-1, with D hard to call. CDR3 size: 10 residues. The V end was cut by 3 bases, the J end by 13 bases, with 7 bases between. Germline V lookup: CDR1 MNHNS, CDR2 SASEGT. CDR3 sequence (DNA): TGTGCCAGCAGTGATGAGGTACAGTTCTTC. This translates into CASSDEVQFF.

The rearrangement joins TRBV18 to TRBJ1-4, with no clear D. V lost 4 bases to trimming and J lost 6 bases, with 12 bases between them. Germline CDR1 is KGHSH and CDR2 is LQKENI. The CDR3 has 14 residues. Here the CDR3 reads CASSRSDGDEKLFF. CDR3 DNA sequence: TGTGCCAGCTCACGGAGCGACGGAGATGAAAAACTGTTTTTT.

The rearrangement uses TRBV18 and TRBJ2-5; 9 nucleotides agree with TRBD1. With V trimmed by 1 base and J by 2 bases, 8 bases remained unmatched. This CDR3 is 17 amino acids long. The V gene's germline CDR1 is KGHSH and CDR2 LQKENI. The DNA for the CDR3 is TGTGCCAGCTCACCACGACAGGGGGGACACACACAAGAGACCCAGTACTTC. It yields the protein CASSPRQGGHTQETQYF. Full variable domain (remainder filled in from reference TRBV18 and TRBJ2-5): NAGVMQNPRHLVRRRGQEARLRCSPMKGHSHVYWYRQLPEEGLKFMVYLQKENIIDESGMPKERFSAEFPKEGPSILRIQQVVRGDSAAYFCASSPRQGGHTQETQYFGPGTRLLVL.

For the CDR3, the DNA is TGTGCCAGCAGCAAAGGGAGGGGGCATCCTACCTACGAGCAGTACTTC. It yields the protein CASSKGRGHPTYEQYF. The chain is built from TRBV21-1 and TRBJ2-7; the D call of TRBD1 is as the table states it, not checked on the DNA. TRBV21-1 is tagged as a pseudogene. CDR3 length equals 16 residues.

This clone was observed a single time. The V call is TRBV19, the J call TRBJ1-5; 10 bases align to TRBD1. Germline CDR1 LNHDA, CDR2 SQIVND (reference sequence). The CDR3 spans 17 residues. Losses at the gene ends were 7 bases for V and 0 bases for J; bases not matched to a gene: 9. The chain's CDR3 is CASTPGQGYYSNQPQHF. CDR3 nucleotides: TGTGCCAGTACGCCGGGACAGGGGTATTATAGCAATCAGCCCCAGCATTTT.

There are a few counts of this clone. The chain links TRBV7-8 to TRBJ2-1, with TRBD1 identical over 7 bases. The CDR3 is made up of 13 amino acids. Germline V CDR1 and CDR2: SGHVS, FQNEAQ. After removal of 5 bases from V and 8 bases from J, the junction contained 6 bases not matched to a gene. CDR3 sequence (DNA): TGTGCCAGCAGCCTGGACAGGTGGCATGAGCAGTTCTTC. It yields the protein CASSLDRWHEQFF.

This clone was seen just once. The chain joins TRBV2 to TRBJ2-1, with TRBD2 matching 16 bases. The length of the CDR3 is 16 residues. The germline V gene has CDR1 SNHLY and CDR2 FYNNEI. V shed 7 bases, J shed 7 bases, and the junction held 7 bases outside the gene matches. The CDR3 DNA is TGTGCCAGCAACCTCCTGGGACTAGCGGGAGGGAATGAGCAGTTCTTC. It is translated as CASNLLGLAGGNEQFF.

This chain joins TRBV18 and TRBJ2-1; TRBD1 agrees at 9 bases. In germline, CDR1 is KGHSH, CDR2 LQKENI. After removal of 5 bases from V and 2 bases from J, the junction contained 4 bases not matched to a gene. The CDR3 is 15 residues long. CDR3 in amino acids: CASSIGTGTYNEQFF. The CDR3 region has the DNA TGTGCCAGCTCAATCGGGACAGGGACCTACAATGAGCAGTTCTTC.

The chain is built from TRBV29-1 and TRBJ2-2; 16 nucleotides line up with TRBD2. The CDR3 runs 19 residues. The V segment lost 2 bases and the J segment 5 bases; nucleotides outside the gene matches: 11. Per the germline V gene, CDR1 is SQVTM and CDR2 is ANQGSEA. The CDR3 reads CSVENKGLAGGPSTGELFF. CDR3 bases: TGCAGCGTTGAAAACAAGGGACTAGCGGGAGGGCCCTCGACCGGGGAGCTGTTTTTT.

J is TRBJ2-2 and V is TRBV5-1, with unresolved D. Germline V gene data show CDR1 as SGHRS and CDR2 as YFSETQ. There are 15 residues in the CDR3. V lost 7 bases and J lost 3, with 16 bases in between. The CDR3 here is CASRGALLYTGELFF. CDR3 coding DNA: TGCGCCAGCCGAGGAGCCCTCTTATACACCGGGGAGCTGTTTTTT.

J is TRBJ1-1 and V is TRBV6-5, with a possible D match to TRBD1 (5 bases). Trimming removed 2 bases from V and 6 bases from J, with 10 bases in between. This CDR3 has 13 residues. The V gene's germline CDR1 is MNHEY and CDR2 SVGAGI. The chain's CDR3 is CASSYRGTSEAFF. In DNA form, the CDR3 reads TGTGCCAGCAGTTACAGGGGTACCTCTGAAGCTTTCTTT.

The chain employs TRBV11-2 and TRBJ2-2, with 10 bases matching TRBD2. Per germline, CDR1 SGHAT and CDR2 FQNNGV. The CDR3 contains 15 residues. J gave up 7 bases and V 2 bases, and 4 bases lay outside the gene matches. The CDR3 spells CASSLNQREGGELFF. For the CDR3, the DNA is TGTGCCAGCAGCTTAAATCAGCGGGAGGGCGGGGAGCTGTTTTTT.

The V and J genes are TRBV2 and TRBJ2-7; 8 bases map to TRBD2. This CDR3 spans 12 amino acids. The junction had 6 bases not matched to a gene; V was cut back by 9 bases and J by 5 bases. The germline CDR1 and CDR2 sequences are SNHLY and FYNNEI. The CDR3 DNA reads TGTGCCAGTCGGGAGGGAATCAACGAGCAGTACTTC. It codes for CASREGINEQYF.

The J gene is TRBJ2-7, the V gene TRBV28; the match to TRBD1 covers 10 bases. Germline values: CDR1 MDHEN, CDR2 SYDVKM. This CDR3 contains 12 residues. Trimming cost V 8 bases and J 6 bases; bases outside gene matches: 4. The CDR3 DNA reads as TGTGCCAGCGGGACAGGGGATTTCGAGCAGTACTTC. Protein product: CASGTGDFEQYF. Looking up the rest from reference TRBV28 and TRBJ2-7 gives the full variable domain: DVKVTQSSRYLVKRTGEKVFLECVQDMDHENMFWYRQDPGLGLRLIYFSYDVKMKEKGDIPEGYSVSREKKERFSLILESASTNQTSMYLCASGTGDFEQYFGPGTRLTVT.

V is TRBV19 and J is TRBJ2-3; the D gene is possibly TRBD1 (5 bases). The germline V and J ends were trimmed by 6 bases and 0 bases, with 16 bases remaining between them. From germline, CDR1 is LNHDA and CDR2 SQIVND (reference sequence). The CDR3 is 16 residues long. The CDR3 loop reads CASSHVGQTSTDTQYF. DNA for the CDR3: TGTGCCAGTAGCCATGTTGGACAAACTAGCACAGATACGCAGTATTTT.

This clone was recorded only once. The chain links TRBV19 to TRBJ2-7, with TRBD1 identical over 10 bases. The CDR3 length is 17 residues. V dropped 4 bases and J dropped 7; count of bases not matched to a gene: 16. In germline, CDR1 is LNHDA, CDR2 SQIVND (reference sequence). CDR3 nucleotides: TGTGCCAGTAGTACGTCTTATCCGGGACAGGGGATTATGGAGCAGTACTTC. Its protein is CASSTSYPGQGIMEQYF.

The chain links TRBV6-6 to TRBJ2-3, with D tentatively TRBD2 (6 bases). This CDR3 is 15 amino acids long. Germline V gives CDR1 MNHNY, CDR2 SVGAGI (reference sequence). With 6 bases removed from V and 1 base from J, the gap between germline ends came to 14 bases. The CDR3 spells CASRERVEGTDTQYF. The DNA for the CDR3 is TGTGCCAGCAGAGAGCGGGTTGAAGGCACAGATACGCAGTATTTT.